This TCR beta chain emerged from a study of CD8+CD57+ T cells in acquired aplastic anemia. Genomic DNA served as template for TCR beta VDJ and CDR3 profiling. TCRdb independently ran MiXCR on the reads; one entry per CDR3 protein. The sample has about 470,000 distinct CDR3 sequences, around 30% seen once. This clonotype was seen ten or more times. The antigen is undetermined. Whole-study results and caveats: Researchers reported that CD8+ Simpson's diversity was not significantly different in patients versus controls. It was found that twenty-nine CD8+ CDR3 sequences were shared between patients and controls.

The length of the CDR3 is 13 residues. Per germline, CDR1 SGDLS and CDR2 YYNGEE. The ends lost 3 bases at V and 4 bases at J; junction bases unmatched: 2. Patients chosen for sequencing had CD8+CD57+ cells that had expanded, as shown by flow cytometry. Sequenced material: sorted CD4+, CD8+, or CD8+CD57+ T cells (not recorded which) from PBMCs. This TCR was recovered from a human donor with aplastic anemia. V usage is TRBV9 and J usage is TRBJ2-5; 8 nucleotides align to TRBD1. The CDR3 is CASSEGTGETQYF. The CDR3 DNA follows: TGTGCCAGCAGCGAGGGGACAGGAGAGACCCAGTACTTC. Filled out from reference TRBV9 and TRBJ2-5, the complete variable domain reads DSGVTQTPKHLITATGQRVTLRCSPRSGDLSVYWYQQSLDQGLQFLIQYYNGEERAKGNILERFSAQQFPDLHSELNLSSLELGDSALYFCASSEGTGETQYFGPGTRLLVL.